The clone carrying this T cell receptor (beta chain) was detected only a few times. The antigen is unknown. Given a much more abundant clone one base away, this may be a read error. Germline-derived CDR1 and CDR2 are SGHTA and FQGNSA. There are 15 residues in the CDR3. The V gene end was trimmed by 5 bases and the J gene end by 4 bases; junction bases not matched to a gene: 4. The sample is drawn from a study of T-cell memory formation after mild COVID-19. As for the study in general: The TCR clusters were mostly specific to one donor. Study-level points and caveats: Contracting CD4+ clones lay largely in CM and EM, with CD8+ ones residing in EMRA.

The TCR alpha and TCR beta cDNA libraries, bearing sample barcodes and UMIs, were generated by 5'RACE using constant-segment primers. Each CDR3 protein gets one entry after TCRdb re-called the 5' RACE reads with MiXCR. The table has about 400,000 distinct CDR3 sequences, 15% to 20% seen once. The sequence was obtained from a man aged 18-30 years who had mild COVID-19 (a few samples of this study predate the infection). Cell type and time point are not known. The sequencing input was PBMCs or a T cell subset sorted from them (not recorded which). This chain joins TRBV7-2 and TRBJ2-3; 12 bases fit TRBD2. The CDR3 protein is CASSPSGGAADTQYF. The CDR3 nucleotides are TGTGCCAGCAGCCCTAGCGGGGGGGCCGCAGATACGCAGTATTTT. Full variable domain (missing parts from reference TRBV7-2 and TRBJ2-3): GAGVSQSPSNKVTEKGKDVELRCDPISGHTALYWYRQSLGQGLEFLIYFQGNSAPDKSGLPSDRFSAERTGGSVSTLTIQRTQQEDSAVYLCASSPSGGAADTQYFGPGTRLTVL.